This T cell receptor (beta chain) was retrieved from a study of read filtering for tumor transcriptome and immune sequencing. As for the study in general: Whole-transcriptome libraries were prepared after DNase treatment. IR-seq gave about 4.05 to 11 million TCR reads per sample; RNA-seq gave about 80 to 1273.

The library was built from roughly 400 ng RNA with molecular barcoded adaptors for alpha/delta and beta/gamma chains. TCRdb used MiXCR to reprocess the reads, holding one entry per CDR3 protein. The sample holds roughly 82,000 distinct CDR3 sequences, about 12% seen once. This clonotype was counted ten times or more. What was sequenced was a population of CD138-negative cells sorted from bone marrow. The clonotype was recovered from a donor at least 40 years old with multiple myeloma.

CDR3: CASSLSRQDSNEKLFF. CDR3 in DNA: TGCGCCAGCAGCCTATCGAGACAGGACAGTAATGAAAAACTGTTTTTT. The J gene is TRBJ1-4, the V gene TRBV5-1, with D possibly being TRBD1 (6 bases). Trimming took 4 bases from V and 4 from J, leaving 17 bases between them. The CDR3 covers 16 residues. Germline CDR1 SGHRS, CDR2 YFSETQ.